The TCR beta chain under discussion was sequenced for a study of cytomegalovirus exposure and HLA in healthy donors. V dropped 4 bases and J dropped 1; count of bases not matched to a gene: 4. The CDR3 length is 16 residues. Germline CDR1 is SGHTA and CDR2 is FQGTGA. The PCR was carried out with 60 Vbeta primers and 13 Jbeta primers. Sequencing was performed with immunoSEQ multiplex PCR; in TCRdb, only in-frame clones are kept and a portion is missing. Of 110,000 to 150,000 clones listed, 9.7% are singletons. What was sequenced was PBMCs. This TCR was recovered from a man between 50 and 59 years old in good health and CMV-seronegative. The chain couples TRBV7-3 to TRBJ2-2, with 9 positions matching TRBD2. The CDR3 here is CASSSKTSGNTGELFF. The CDR3 DNA is TGTGCCAGCAGCTCGAAGACTAGCGGGAACACCGGGGAGCTGTTTTTT. The whole variable domain, remainder taken from reference TRBV7-3 and TRBJ2-2, is GAGVSQTPSNKVTEKGKYVELRCDPISGHTALYWYRQSLGQGPEFLIYFQGTGAADDSGLPNDRFFAVRPEGSVSTLKIQRTERGDSAVYLCASSSKTSGNTGELFFGEGSRLTVL.